The 6 T cell receptor beta chains below all came from one sample that was sequenced in a study of CD8 T cells in ankylosing spondylitis. Each CDR3 protein is one row after TCRdb ran MiXCR on the 5' RACE reads. Of 380,000 or so distinct CDR3 sequences in the sample, 20% were seen once. Specimen: blood, either unsorted or a sorted T cell fraction (not recorded which). The source of these receptors is a male donor with ankylosing spondylitis or in good health (not recorded which).

The chain has TRBV6-8 and TRBJ2-7, with D possibly matching TRBD1 (5 bases). Looked up from germline, CDR1 is MNHGY and CDR2 is SAAAGT. Trimming pared 5 bases from V and 5 bases from J, leaving 10 bases between. The CDR3 has 12 residues. The CDR3 spells CASSTKGDEQYF. The CDR3 DNA follows: TGTGCCAGCAGTACCAAAGGGGACGAGCAGTACTTC.

This clonotype was recorded at least ten times. V gene TRBV4-1 combines with J gene TRBJ2-7; D is unclear. This CDR3 spans 11 amino acids. V lost 5 bases and J 10 bases, leaving 12 bases between the germline ends. Germline V gives CDR1 MGHRA, CDR2 YSYEKL. CDR3 coding DNA: TGCGCCAGCAGCGAAGGAAGCGAACAGTACTTC. Translating gives CASSEGSEQYF.

This clonotype was counted only a few times. The chain recombines TRBV29-1 with TRBJ2-3; possibly TRBD1 for D (5 bases). Trimming took off 4 bases at V and 0 bases at J, with 14 bases between the two ends. CDR3 size: 15 residues. The germline gives CDR1 SQVTM, CDR2 ANQGSEA. The CDR3 DNA follows: TGCAGCGTTGTCCTCGGACACTTAAGCACAGATACGCAGTATTTT. As protein: CSVVLGHLSTDTQYF.

This chain uses TRBV30 with TRBJ2-7, with D unresolved. Trimming removed 0 bases at V and 4 bases at J, with 10 bases between. CDR1 and CDR2 from the germline V gene are GTSNPN and SVGIG (reference sequence). The CDR3 sequence is 13 residues long. In DNA form, the CDR3 reads TGTGCCTGGAGTGTTGGGCAGGCTTACGAGCAGTACTTC. Translated, it gives CAWSVGQAYEQYF. Together with reference TRBV30 and TRBJ2-7, the CDR3 gives the full variable domain: SQTIHQWPATLVQPVGSPLSLECTVEGTSNPNLYWYRQAAGRGLQLLFYSVGIGQISSEVPQNLSASRPQDRQFILSSKKLLLSDSGFYLCAWSVGQAYEQYFGPGTRLTVT.

This clonotype was seen repeatedly, ten times or more. CDR3 nucleotides: TGCGCCAGCAGTGAGGGCTACGAGCAGTACTTC. Translated: CASSEGYEQYF. The chain has TRBV10-2 and TRBJ2-7, with no clear D. Looked up from germline, CDR1 is WSHSY and CDR2 is SAAADI. V lost 2 bases to trimming and J lost 3 bases, with 2 bases between them. The CDR3 is 11 amino acids.

There are many counts of this clonotype. The chain recombines TRBV12-3 or TRBV12-4 with TRBJ2-5, with 8 positions matching TRBD2. This CDR3 contains 16 residues. Trimming took 2 bases from V and 1 from J; bases not matched to a gene: 6. The CDR3 bases are TGTGCCAGCAGTTTACTTCGGCGGGGGGCCCAAGAGACCCAGTACTTC. It codes for CASSLLRRGAQETQYF.